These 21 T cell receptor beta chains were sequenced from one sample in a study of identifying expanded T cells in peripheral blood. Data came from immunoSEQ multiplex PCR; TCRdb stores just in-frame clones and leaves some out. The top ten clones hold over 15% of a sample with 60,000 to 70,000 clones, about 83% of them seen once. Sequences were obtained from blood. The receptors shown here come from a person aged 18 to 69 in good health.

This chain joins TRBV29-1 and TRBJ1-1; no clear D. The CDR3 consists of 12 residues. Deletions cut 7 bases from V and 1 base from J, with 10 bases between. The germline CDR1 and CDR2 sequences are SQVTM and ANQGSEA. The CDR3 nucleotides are TGCAGCGCCTCCGACGGGAACACTGAAGCTTTCTTT. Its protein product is CSASDGNTEAFF.

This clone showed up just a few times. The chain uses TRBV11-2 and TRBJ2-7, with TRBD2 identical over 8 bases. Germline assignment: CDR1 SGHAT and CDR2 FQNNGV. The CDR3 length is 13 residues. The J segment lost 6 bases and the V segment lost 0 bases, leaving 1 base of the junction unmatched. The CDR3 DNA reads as TGTGCCAGCAGCTTAGAGCTAGCGGGCGAGCAGTACTTC. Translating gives CASSLELAGEQYF.

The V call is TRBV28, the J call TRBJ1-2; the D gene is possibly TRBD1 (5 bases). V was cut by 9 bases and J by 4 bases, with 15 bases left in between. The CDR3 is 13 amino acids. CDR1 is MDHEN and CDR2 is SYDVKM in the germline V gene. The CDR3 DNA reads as TGTGCCAGTAGGGACGGCTCTTCCTATGGCTACACCTTC. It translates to CASRDGSSYGYTF.

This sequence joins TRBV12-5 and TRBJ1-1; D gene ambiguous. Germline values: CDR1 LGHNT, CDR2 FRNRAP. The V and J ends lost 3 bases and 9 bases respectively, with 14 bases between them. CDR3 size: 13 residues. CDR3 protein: CASGLEGGLKAFF. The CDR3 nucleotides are TGTGCTAGTGGTTTAGAGGGTGGGCTAAAAGCTTTCTTT.

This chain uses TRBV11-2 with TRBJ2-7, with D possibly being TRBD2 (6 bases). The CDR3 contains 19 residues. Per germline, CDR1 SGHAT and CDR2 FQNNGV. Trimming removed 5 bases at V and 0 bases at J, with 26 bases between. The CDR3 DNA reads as TGTGCCAGCAGCCCCAGGGTGGGGGGACTCCCCATGAGCTCCTACGAGCAGTACGTC. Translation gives CASSPRVGGLPMSSYEQYV.

In nucleotides, the CDR3 is TGTGCCAGCAGCTCCGTAGCCGGGGCAGAGACCCAGTACTTC. Encoded protein: CASSSVAGAETQYF. This chain links TRBV5-4 with TRBJ2-5; D possibly matches TRBD1 or TRBD2 (5 bases each). V gave up 3 bases and J gave up 4 bases, with 13 bases separating them. This CDR3 has 14 residues. Germline CDR1 and CDR2: SGHNT and YYREEE (reference sequence). Full variable domain (remainder filled in from reference TRBV5-4 and TRBJ2-5): ETGVTQSPTHLIKTRGQQVTLRCSSQSGHNTVSWYQQALGQGPQFIFQYYREEENGRGNFPPRFSGLQFPNYSSELNVNALELDDSALYLCASSSVAGAETQYFGPGTRLLVL.

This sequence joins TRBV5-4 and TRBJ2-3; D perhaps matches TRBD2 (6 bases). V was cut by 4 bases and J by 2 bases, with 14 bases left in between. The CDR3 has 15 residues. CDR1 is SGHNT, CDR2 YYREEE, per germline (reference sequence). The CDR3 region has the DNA TGTGCCAGCAGCGTCCCACGGGGGTCCACAGATACGCAGTATTTT. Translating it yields CASSVPRGSTDTQYF.

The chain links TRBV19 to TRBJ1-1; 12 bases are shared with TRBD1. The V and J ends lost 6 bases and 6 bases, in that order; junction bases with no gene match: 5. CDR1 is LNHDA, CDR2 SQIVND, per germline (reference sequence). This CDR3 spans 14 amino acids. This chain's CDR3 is CASRGQGAQAEAFF. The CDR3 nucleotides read TGTGCCAGTAGGGGACAGGGGGCGCAAGCTGAAGCTTTCTTT. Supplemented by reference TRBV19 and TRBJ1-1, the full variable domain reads DGGITQSPKYLFRKEGQNVTLSCEQNLNHDAMYWYRQDPGQGLRLIYYSQIVNDFQKGDIAEGYSVSREKKESFPLTVTSAQKNPTAFYLCASRGQGAQAEAFFGQGTRLTVV.

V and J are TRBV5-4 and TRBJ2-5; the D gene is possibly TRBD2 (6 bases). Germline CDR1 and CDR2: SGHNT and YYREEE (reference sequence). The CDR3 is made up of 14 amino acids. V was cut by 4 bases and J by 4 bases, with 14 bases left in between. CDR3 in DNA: TGTGCCAGCAGCCAGACTAGTCGGCCAGAGACCCAGTACTTC. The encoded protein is CASSQTSRPETQYF.

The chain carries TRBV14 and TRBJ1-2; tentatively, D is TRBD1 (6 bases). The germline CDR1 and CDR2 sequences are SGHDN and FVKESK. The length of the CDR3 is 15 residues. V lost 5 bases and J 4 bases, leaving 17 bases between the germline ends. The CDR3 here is CASSTRTAFSYGYTF. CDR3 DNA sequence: TGTGCCAGCAGCACCCGGACAGCATTCTCCTATGGCTACACCTTC.

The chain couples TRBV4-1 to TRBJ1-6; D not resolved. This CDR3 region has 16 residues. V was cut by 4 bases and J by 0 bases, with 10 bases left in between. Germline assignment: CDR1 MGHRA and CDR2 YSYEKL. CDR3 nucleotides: TGCGCCAGCAGCCCGGAGCCGAGCTCCTATAATTCACCCCTCCACTTT. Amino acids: CASSPEPSSYNSPLHF.

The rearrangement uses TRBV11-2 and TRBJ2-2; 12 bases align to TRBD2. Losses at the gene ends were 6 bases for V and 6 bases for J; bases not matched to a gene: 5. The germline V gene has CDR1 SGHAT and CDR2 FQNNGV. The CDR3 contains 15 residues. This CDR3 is CASSLAGGPAGELFF. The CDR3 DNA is TGTGCCAGCAGTCTAGCGGGAGGGCCTGCCGGGGAGCTGTTTTTT. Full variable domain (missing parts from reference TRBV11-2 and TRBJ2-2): EAGVAQSPRYKIIEKRQSVAFWCNPISGHATLYWYQQILGQGPKLLIQFQNNGVVDDSQLPKDRFSAERLKGVDSTLKIQPAKLEDSAVYLCASSLAGGPAGELFFGEGSRLTVL.

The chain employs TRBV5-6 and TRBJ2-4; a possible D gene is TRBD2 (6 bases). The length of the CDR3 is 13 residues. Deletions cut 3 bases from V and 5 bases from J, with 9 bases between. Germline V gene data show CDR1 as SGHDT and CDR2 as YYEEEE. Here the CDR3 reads CASSSGTQNIQYF. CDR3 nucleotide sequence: TGTGCCAGCAGCTCTGGGACTCAAAACATTCAGTACTTC. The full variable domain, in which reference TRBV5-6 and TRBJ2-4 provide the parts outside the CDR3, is DAGVTQSPTHLIKTRGQQVTLRCSPKSGHDTVSWYQQALGQGPQFIFQYYEEEERQRGNFPDRFSGHQFPNYSSELNVNALLLGDSALYLCASSSGTQNIQYFGAGTRLSVL.

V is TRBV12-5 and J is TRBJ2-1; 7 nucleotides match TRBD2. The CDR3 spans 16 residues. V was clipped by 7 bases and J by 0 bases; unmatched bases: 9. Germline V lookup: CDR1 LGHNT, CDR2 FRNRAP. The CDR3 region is CASAPLGGSSYNEQFF. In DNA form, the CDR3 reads TGTGCTAGTGCCCCATTGGGCGGGAGCTCCTACAATGAGCAGTTCTTC.

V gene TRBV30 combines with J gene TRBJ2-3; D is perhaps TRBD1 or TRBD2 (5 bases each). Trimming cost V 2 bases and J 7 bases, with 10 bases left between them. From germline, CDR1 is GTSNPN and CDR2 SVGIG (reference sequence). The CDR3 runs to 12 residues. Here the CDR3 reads CAWSMGTYTQYF. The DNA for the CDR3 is TGTGCCTGGAGTATGGGGACCTATACGCAGTATTTT.

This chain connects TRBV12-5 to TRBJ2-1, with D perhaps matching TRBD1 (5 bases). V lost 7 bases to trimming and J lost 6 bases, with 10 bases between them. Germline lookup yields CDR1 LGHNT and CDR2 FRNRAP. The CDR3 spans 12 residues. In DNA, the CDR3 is TGTGCTAGTGAAGGGGATCGCAATGAGCAGTTCTTC. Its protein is CASEGDRNEQFF.

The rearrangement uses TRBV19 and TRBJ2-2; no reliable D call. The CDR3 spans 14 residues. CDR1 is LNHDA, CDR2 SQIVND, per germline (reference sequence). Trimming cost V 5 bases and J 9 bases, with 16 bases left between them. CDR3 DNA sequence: TGTGCCAGTAGTCCGTCGGCGAGTAGTTGGGAGCTGTTTTTT. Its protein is CASSPSASSWELFF.

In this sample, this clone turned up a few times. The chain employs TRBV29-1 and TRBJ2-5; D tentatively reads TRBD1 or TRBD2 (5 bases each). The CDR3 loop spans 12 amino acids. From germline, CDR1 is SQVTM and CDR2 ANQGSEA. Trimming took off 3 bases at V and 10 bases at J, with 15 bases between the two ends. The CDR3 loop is CSVDGDRDDQYF. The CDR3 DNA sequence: TGCAGCGTTGACGGGGACCGGGACGACCAGTACTTC.

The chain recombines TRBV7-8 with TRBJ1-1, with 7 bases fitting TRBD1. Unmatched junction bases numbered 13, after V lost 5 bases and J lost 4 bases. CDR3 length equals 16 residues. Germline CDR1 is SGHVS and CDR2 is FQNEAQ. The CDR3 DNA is TGTGCCAGCAGCCCCCCAAACAGGGGAGGTAGCACTGAAGCTTTCTTT. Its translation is CASSPPNRGGSTEAFF.

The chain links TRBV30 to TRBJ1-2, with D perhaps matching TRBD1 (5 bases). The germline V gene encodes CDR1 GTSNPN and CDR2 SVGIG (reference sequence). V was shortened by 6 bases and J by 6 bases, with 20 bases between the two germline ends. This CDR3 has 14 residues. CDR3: CACLSGQTADGYTF. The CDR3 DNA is TGTGCCTGCCTATCAGGGCAGACAGCAGATGGCTACACCTTC. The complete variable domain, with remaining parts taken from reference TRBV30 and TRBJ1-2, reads SQTIHQWPATLVQPVGSPLSLECTVEGTSNPNLYWYRQAAGRGLQLLFYSVGIGQISSEVPQNLSASRPQDRQFILSSKKLLLSDSGFYLCACLSGQTADGYTFGSGTRLTVV.

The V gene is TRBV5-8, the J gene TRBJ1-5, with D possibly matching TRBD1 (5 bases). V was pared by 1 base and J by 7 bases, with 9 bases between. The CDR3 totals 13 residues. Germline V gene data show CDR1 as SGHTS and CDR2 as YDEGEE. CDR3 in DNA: TGTGCCAGCAGCTTGACAGGTGGGCAGCCCCAGCATTTT. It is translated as CASSLTGGQPQHF.